These 18 T cell receptor beta chains originate from one sample sequenced in a study of T cell responses to AZD1222 COVID-19 vaccine. Measured with immunoSEQ multiplex PCR; TCRdb has only the in-frame clones, and not every one. This table holds 110,000 to 150,000 clones, 93% found once. The material sequenced was peripheral blood, taken after recovery from COVID-19. The receptors come from an adult who had recovered from COVID-19.

V and J are TRBV27 and TRBJ1-4; 9 bases are shared with TRBD1. This CDR3 comprises 15 residues. J gave up 8 bases and V 6 bases, and 10 bases lay outside the gene matches. CDR1 is MNHEY and CDR2 is SMNVEV in the germline V gene (reference sequence). CDR3: CASSRSRDRDEKLFF. In DNA, the CDR3 is TGTGCCAGCAGCAGGTCCCGGGACAGGGACGAAAAACTGTTTTTT.

The chain joins TRBV18 to TRBJ1-2; TRBD1 matches at 8 bases. Germline CDR1 and CDR2: KGHSH and LQKENI. This CDR3 is built from 14 residues. With V trimmed by 3 bases and J by 8 bases, 8 bases remained unmatched. CDR3 bases: TGTGCCAGCTCACCCCGGACAGGGATCGACGGCTACACCTTC. Its protein product is CASSPRTGIDGYTF.

The genes are TRBV10-3 and TRBJ1-2; D is undetermined. CDR1 and CDR2 from the germline V gene are ENHRY and SYGVKD. This CDR3 contains 16 residues. Trimming pared 0 bases from V and 2 bases from J, leaving 13 bases between. The CDR3 coding sequence is TGTGCCATCAGTGAGTCGTTCGTCTCCTTCAACTATGGCTACACCTTC. Its protein product is CAISESFVSFNYGYTF.

This clone was detected once. The chain links TRBV7-2 to TRBJ2-7; D is unresolved. V was cut by 5 bases and J by 3 bases, with 17 bases left in between. The CDR3 is 15 residues long. Looked up from germline, CDR1 is SGHTA and CDR2 is FQGNSA. The CDR3 nucleotides read TGTGCCAGCAGCCATTTTCAAATTGGGTTCTACGAGCAGTACTTC. Its translation is CASSHFQIGFYEQYF.

The chain employs TRBV11-2 and TRBJ1-3; D uncertain. V gave up 0 bases and J gave up 0 bases, with 6 bases separating them. This CDR3 has 15 amino acids. Germline CDR1 reads SGHAT; CDR2 reads FQNNGV. This CDR3 reads CASSLDTLSGNTIYF. CDR3 in DNA: TGTGCCAGCAGCTTAGATACCCTCTCTGGAAACACCATATATTTT.

V usage is TRBV7-2 and J usage is TRBJ2-2; 7 nucleotides agree with TRBD1. V was clipped by 8 bases and J by 4 bases; unmatched bases: 7. The CDR3 has 14 residues. Germline V gene lookup returns CDR1 SGHTA and CDR2 FQGNSA. The CDR3 is CASGRGGPTGELFF. DNA for the CDR3: TGTGCCAGCGGACGAGGGGGCCCCACCGGGGAGCTGTTTTTT.

This clone was counted once. The rearrangement links TRBV5-1 to TRBJ1-2, with 12 bases aligning to TRBD1. This CDR3 is built from 17 residues. The V segment lost 2 bases and the J segment 3 bases; nucleotides outside the gene matches: 8. Germline CDR1 and CDR2: SGHRS and YFSETQ. The chain's CDR3 is CASSFSGTGGRDYGYTF. CDR3 in DNA: TGCGCCAGCAGCTTCTCCGGGACAGGGGGCAGGGACTATGGCTACACCTTC.

CDR3 protein: CASGGGLSNQPQHF. The CDR3 DNA reads as TGTGCCAGCGGGGGGGGGCTCTCGAATCAGCCCCAGCATTTT. The rearrangement uses TRBV5-8 and TRBJ1-5; a weak D match, TRBD1 (6 bases). The CDR3 contains 14 residues. Germline V gene sequence: CDR1 SGHTS, CDR2 YDEGEE. The V gene lost 7 bases and the J gene lost 4 bases, with 15 bases spanning the gap.

The J gene is TRBJ2-6, the V gene TRBV28; D gene ambiguous. The CDR3 contains 13 residues. Trimming removed 8 bases at V and 6 bases at J, with 11 bases between. Germline loops: CDR1 MDHEN, CDR2 SYDVKM. CDR3 DNA sequence: TGTGCCAGCCGTGGAAACTTGGCCAACGTCCTGACTTTC. Amino acid sequence: CASRGNLANVLTF.

The rearrangement links TRBV30 to TRBJ2-7, with 9 bases identical to TRBD1. V lost 8 bases, J lost 2 bases, and 13 bases stayed unmatched. The germline CDR1 and CDR2 sequences are GTSNPN and SVGIG (reference sequence). The CDR3 length is 15 residues. The CDR3 bases are TGTGCCGGGGCGCATGGACAGGGGTTTACCTACGAGCAGTACTTC. This gives the protein CAGAHGQGFTYEQYF.

The chain recombines TRBV28 with TRBJ1-3; D gene ambiguous. V was pared by 4 bases and J by 4 bases, with 8 bases between. Germline CDR1 is MDHEN and CDR2 is SYDVKM. The CDR3 has 13 amino acids. CDR3 DNA sequence: TGTGCCAGCAGTTCACCTCAGGGAAACACCATATATTTT. This translates into CASSSPQGNTIYF.

V gene TRBV9 combines with J gene TRBJ2-3; possible D gene TRBD2, 6 bases. Deletions cut 2 bases from V and 6 bases from J, with 13 bases between. The length of the CDR3 is 14 residues. Germline CDR1 reads SGDLS; CDR2 reads YYNGEE. The CDR3 DNA is TGTGCCAGCAGCGTCGGGACTTGGCGGGATACGCAGTATTTT. It yields the protein CASSVGTWRDTQYF.

In DNA, the CDR3 is TGCACCAGCAGCCAGGAAGATGGGACGAAGGATGACACTGAAGCTTTCTTT. As protein: CTSSQEDGTKDDTEAFF. The chain couples TRBV1 to TRBJ1-1. TRBV1 is classified as a pseudogene. This CDR3 has 17 residues.

The rearrangement uses TRBV28 and TRBJ2-7; D ambiguous. The CDR3 length is 13 residues. With 5 bases removed from V and 0 bases from J, the gap between germline ends came to 8 bases. Germline loops: CDR1 MDHEN, CDR2 SYDVKM. CDR3: CASSQPPSYEQYF. The CDR3 DNA reads TGTGCCAGCAGTCAGCCGCCCTCCTACGAGCAGTACTTC.

J is TRBJ1-1 and V is TRBV27; 9 bases match TRBD1. The germline CDR1 and CDR2 sequences are MNHEY and SMNVEV (reference sequence). This CDR3 is built from 15 residues. V was pared by 7 bases and J by 0 bases, with 6 bases of the junction left unmatched. The CDR3 region has the DNA TGTGCCAGCACCGGGACAGGGCGGATGAACACTGAAGCTTTCTTT. It translates to CASTGTGRMNTEAFF.

The V and J genes are TRBV28 and TRBJ1-4; tentative D call: TRBD1 (5 bases). Germline V gene lookup returns CDR1 MDHEN and CDR2 SYDVKM. The CDR3 contains 15 residues. Between the trimmed V and J ends, which lost 2 bases and 5 bases, there was a span of 12 bases. This CDR3 reads CASSLLGGINEKLFF. CDR3 DNA sequence: TGTGCCAGCAGTTTACTCGGGGGGATAAATGAAAAACTGTTTTTT.

V is TRBV28 and J is TRBJ1-2; tentative D call: TRBD1 (6 bases). Germline-derived CDR1 and CDR2 are MDHEN and SYDVKM. The length of the CDR3 is 12 residues. V was cut by 8 bases and J by 4 bases, with 11 bases left in between. CDR3 DNA: TGTGCCAGCGACGACAGGCGCTATGGCTACACCTTC. Amino acid sequence: CASDDRRYGYTF.

The CDR3 spells CASSPPNRAETQYF. The CDR3 coding sequence is TGTGCCAGCTCACCACCAAACAGGGCAGAGACCCAGTACTTC. The chain carries TRBV18 and TRBJ2-5; a possible D gene is TRBD1 (6 bases). Germline loops: CDR1 KGHSH, CDR2 LQKENI. The CDR3 spans 14 residues. V lost 0 bases, J lost 4 bases, and 9 bases lay in between.